This TCR beta chain was documented in a study of OX40 agonist ivuxolimab in advanced cancers. About the research overall: Among those enrolled, mean age was around 60 years (range 23 to 79) and approximately 83% were male. General study results and limits: Relative to CD4+, CD8+ T cells held more expanded clones on average.

Clones were read by immunoSEQ multiplex PCR, and TCRdb kept only the in-frame ones, dropping some. The table shows about 68,000 clones, with more than 75% occurring only once. Germline V gene sequence: CDR1 SGHTA, CDR2 FQGNSA. This CDR3 comprises 12 residues. Remarks on this clone: Its target is unknown. A read error may account for a junction end that differs from germline.

This TCR derives from an adult with an advanced solid tumor such as melanoma, head and neck, liver or kidney cancer. The sample here was CD4+ or CD8+ T cells sorted from blood, taken in a trial of the OX40 agonist ivuxolimab. The chain couples TRBV7-2 to TRBJ2-3; D uncertain. The CDR3: CASTLATNTQYF. The CDR3 nucleotides are TGTGCCAGCACCCTGGCCACAAATACGCAGTATTTT.